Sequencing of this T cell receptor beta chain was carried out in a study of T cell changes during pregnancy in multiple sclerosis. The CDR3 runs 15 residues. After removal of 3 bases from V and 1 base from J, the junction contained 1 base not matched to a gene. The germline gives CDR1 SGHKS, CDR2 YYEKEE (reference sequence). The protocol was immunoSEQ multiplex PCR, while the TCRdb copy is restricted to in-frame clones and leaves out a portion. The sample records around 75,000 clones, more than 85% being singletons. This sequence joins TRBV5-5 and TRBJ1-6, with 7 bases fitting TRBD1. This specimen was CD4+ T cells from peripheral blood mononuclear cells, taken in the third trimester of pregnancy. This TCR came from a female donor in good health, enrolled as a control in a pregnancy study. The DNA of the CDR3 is TGTGCCAGCAGCTGGGGACAGTCCTATAATTCACCCCTCCACTTT. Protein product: CASSWGQSYNSPLHF.